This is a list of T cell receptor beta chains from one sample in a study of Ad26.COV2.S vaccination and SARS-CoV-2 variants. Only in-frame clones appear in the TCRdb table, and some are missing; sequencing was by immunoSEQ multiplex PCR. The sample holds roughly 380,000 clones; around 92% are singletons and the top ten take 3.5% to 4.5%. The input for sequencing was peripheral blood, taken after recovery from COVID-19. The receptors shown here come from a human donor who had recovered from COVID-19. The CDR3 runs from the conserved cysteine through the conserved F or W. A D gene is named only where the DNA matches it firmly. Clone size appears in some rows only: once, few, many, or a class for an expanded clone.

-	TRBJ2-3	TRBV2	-	CASSSRTHTDTQYF	TGTGCCAGCAGTAGTAGGACGCACACAGATACGCAGTATTTT
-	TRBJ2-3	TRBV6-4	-	CASRGDGTDTQYF	TGTGCCAGCAGGGGGGACGGCACAGATACGCAGTATTTT
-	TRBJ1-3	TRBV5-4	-	CASSFNSGNTIYF	TGTGCCAGCAGTTTCAACTCTGGAAACACCATATATTTT
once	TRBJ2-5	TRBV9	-	CASSEQGTRGETQYF	TGTGCCAGCAGCGAGCAGGGGACGCGCGGGGAGACCCAGTACTTC
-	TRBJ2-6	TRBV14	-	CASSQDYRTSGANVLTF	TGTGCCAGCAGCCAAGATTACAGGACATCTGGGGCCAACGTCCTGACTTTC
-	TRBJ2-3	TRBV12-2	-	CASRPMDRGKRMVGTDTQYF	TGTGCAAGTCGCCCCATGGACAGGGGTAAGCGAATGGTGGGCACAGATACGCAGTATTTT
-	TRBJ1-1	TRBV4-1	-	CASSQDGYRKAEAFF	TGCGCCAGCAGCCAAGACGGGTATCGGAAAGCTGAAGCTTTCTTT
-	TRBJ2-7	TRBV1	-	CTSSQRTSGGRISYEQYF	TGCACCAGCAGCCAAAGGACTAGCGGGGGGCGAATCTCCTACGAGCAGTACTTC
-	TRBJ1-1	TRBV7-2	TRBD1	CASSLGDRRNTEAFF	TGTGCCAGCAGCTTAGGGGACAGGAGGAACACTGAAGCTTTCTTT
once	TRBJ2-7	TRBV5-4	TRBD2	CASSLGLAGSYEQYF	TGTGCCAGCAGCTTGGGACTAGCGGGGAGCTACGAGCAGTACTTC
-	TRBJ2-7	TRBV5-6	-	CASSFGGRGSWEQYF	TGTGCCAGCAGCTTTGGAGGGAGAGGGTCCTGGGAGCAGTACTTC
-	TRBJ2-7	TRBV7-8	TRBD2	CASSLRHGGTYEQYF	TGTGCCAGCAGCTTGAGACACGGGGGGACCTACGAGCAGTACTTC
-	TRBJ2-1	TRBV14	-	CASSHGAVPSYNEQFF	TGTGCCAGCAGCCACGGAGCGGTCCCCTCCTACAATGAGCAGTTCTTC
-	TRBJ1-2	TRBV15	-	CATSRDEAGRGYTF	TGTGCCACCAGCAGAGATGAGGCAGGCAGAGGCTACACCTTC
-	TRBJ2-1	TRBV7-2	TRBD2	CASSSTTGGISYNEQFF	TGTGCCAGCAGCTCCACAACGGGAGGGATCTCCTACAATGAGCAGTTCTTC
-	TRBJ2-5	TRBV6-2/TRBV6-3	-	CASSPTSSSARWAQYF	TGTGCCAGCAGTCCCACTTCATCTAGTGCACGGTGGGCCCAGTACTTC
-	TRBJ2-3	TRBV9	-	CASSVEVPDTQYF	TGTGCCAGCAGCGTAGAGGTCCCAGATACGCAGTATTTT
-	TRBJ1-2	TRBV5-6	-	CASSLPGDGYTF	TGTGCCAGCAGCTTACCAGGGGATGGCTACACCTTC
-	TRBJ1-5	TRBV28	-	CASSLSQLNQPQHF	TGTGCCAGCAGTTTAAGTCAGCTCAATCAGCCCCAGCATTTT
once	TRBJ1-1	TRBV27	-	CASSLIRNTEAFF	TGTGCCAGCAGTTTAATCAGGAACACTGAAGCTTTCTTT
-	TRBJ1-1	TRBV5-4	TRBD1	CASSPGQGVTEAFF	TGTGCCAGCAGCCCGGGACAGGGTGTGACTGAAGCTTTCTTT
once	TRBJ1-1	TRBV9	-	CASSPKRGNTEAFF	TGTGCCAGCAGCCCCAAGAGGGGGAACACTGAAGCTTTCTTT
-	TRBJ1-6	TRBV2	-	CASSEGVGPLHF	TGTGCCAGCAGTGAAGGGGTCGGGCCCCTCCACTTT
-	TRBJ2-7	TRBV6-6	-	CASSSFYEQYF	TGTGCCAGCAGCTCCTTTTACGAGCAGTACTTC
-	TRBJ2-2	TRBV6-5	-	CASSYDRRGTGELFF	TGTGCCAGCAGTTACGACAGACGGGGCACCGGGGAGCTGTTTTTT
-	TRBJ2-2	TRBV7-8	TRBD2	CASSHRLAGQNTGELFF	TGTGCCAGCAGCCACCGGCTAGCGGGGCAGAACACCGGGGAGCTGTTTTTT
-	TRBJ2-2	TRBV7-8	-	CASSPTPRANTGELFF	TGTGCCAGCAGCCCGACCCCTCGAGCGAACACCGGGGAGCTGTTTTTT
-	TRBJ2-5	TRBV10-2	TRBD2	CASSEPGGAQETQYF	TGCGCCAGCAGTGAGCCGGGGGGTGCCCAAGAGACCCAGTACTTC
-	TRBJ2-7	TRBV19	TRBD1	CASGKQGRYEQYF	TGTGCCAGTGGAAAACAGGGGCGGTACGAGCAGTACTTC
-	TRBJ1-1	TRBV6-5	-	CASSYSVAGEAFF	TGTGCCAGCAGTTACTCCGTGGCCGGAGAAGCTTTCTTT
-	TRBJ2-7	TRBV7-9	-	CASSLRGNEQYF	TGTGCCAGCAGCTTAAGGGGGAACGAGCAGTACTTC
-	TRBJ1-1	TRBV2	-	CASTPFTGAYPEAFF	TGTGCCAGCACCCCCTTTACGGGGGCGTATCCTGAAGCTTTCTTT